Below, one T cell receptor (beta chain) is given with its context. The specificity of this receptor is unknown. Base qualities were left out, and no much larger clone turns up one base away. Per the germline V gene (reference sequence), MNHEY is the CDR1 and SMNVEV is the CDR2. Taken from cysteine to phenylalanine, the CDR3 has 17 residues. CDR3 DNA only is kept here, 51 bases in frame from base 1. V sheds 0 bases and J sheds 6 bases, leaving 21 bases between their ends. Library preparation was by RT-PCR. The sequencer was an Illumina HiSeq 2500. TCRdb handled the public reads itself, with Q25 trimming in fastp and clone calling in MiXCR, and kept productive beta chains. Each entry is one CDR3 protein sequence, shown with its most common DNA and genes. The sample table contains roughly 570,000 distinct CDR3 sequences; only one count was recorded for around 13% of them. Jointly, the top ten make up 11% of the sample.

The data derive from a study of response to subunit inactivated influenza vaccine (dated by TCRdb to 2016 to 2019). Describing the broader study: Deep quantitative profiling of the T cell receptor repertoire was used in the study to follow responses to a trivalent subunit inactivated influenza vaccine. Findings and caveats that apply to the study as a whole: According to the authors, only a limited number of new T cells may be recruited by each seasonal influenza vaccination.

The sequence was obtained from a man aged 50 or older who received an inactivated influenza vaccine. Donor details come from another sample of the same person, matched by shared clones. The sequences come from PBMCs from blood, collected about 13 days after vaccination. This sequence uses TRBV27 and TRBJ2-7, with a tentative D gene TRBD1 over 6 matching bases. The DNA reads TGTGCCAGCAGTTTATCACCCAGGGGTAACCGGGTCCCCGAGCAGTACTTC. It codes for CASSLSPRGNRVPEQYF.